This record covers a single TCR beta chain. The antigen remains undetermined. This sample was included in a study of T-cell memory formation after mild COVID-19. Whole-study results and caveats: Researchers could not confirm that second-wave clones peaking on day 37 targeted SARS-CoV-2. Clones that got smaller from day 15 to 85 had even CD4/CD8, while clones growing later tipped toward CD4+.

Germline V gene sequence: CDR1 SGHRS, CDR2 YFSETQ. The CDR3 length is 15 residues. V trimming: 0 bases; J trimming: 6 bases; junction bases outside the gene matches: 4. In TCRdb, the 5' RACE reads were re-called with MiXCR into one record per CDR3 protein. This table has some 210,000 distinct CDR3 sequences, 8% to 11% appearing once. Sequencing used PBMCs or a T cell subset sorted from them (not recorded which). The chain carries TRBV5-1 and TRBJ2-3, with 10 bases fitting TRBD2. This TCR was sampled from a man between 18 and 29 years old who had mild COVID-19 (a few samples of this study predate the infection). Cell type and time point are not known. This CDR3 reads CASSLATSGDDTQYF. Written as DNA, the CDR3 is TGCGCCAGCAGCTTGGCCACTAGCGGGGACGATACGCAGTATTTT.